A selection of T cell receptor beta chains follows, all from one sample in a study of monozygotic twins with inflammatory bowel disease. TCRdb reanalyzed the 5' RACE reads, giving one entry per CDR3 protein sequence and no DNA. This sample's table reports approximately 330,000 distinct CDR3 sequences. Sequenced sample: blood. The receptors derive from a human donor with ulcerative colitis or Crohn's disease, or a healthy co-twin of an affected twin (not recorded which). Both conserved end residues are part of each CDR3.

len: 14; v_gene: TRBV29-1; j_gene: TRBJ2-1; CDR3aa: CSVVPMRGYAEQFF
len: 13; v_gene: TRBV5-4; j_gene: TRBJ1-2; CDR3aa: CASRPGQSYGYTF
len: 16; v_gene: TRBV25-1; j_gene: TRBJ2-7; CDR3aa: CASSDVTDGKFYEQYF
len: 19; v_gene: TRBV5-1; j_gene: TRBJ2-2; CDR3aa: CASSQRPTSGSYDTGELFF
len: 13; v_gene: TRBV5-1; j_gene: TRBJ2-1; CDR3aa: CASGRDSYNEQFF
len: 14; v_gene: TRBV5-1; j_gene: TRBJ2-7; CDR3aa: CASSFRENSYEQYF
len: 15; v_gene: TRBV6-1; j_gene: TRBJ2-7; CDR3aa: CASSVSASLSYEQYF
len: 13; v_gene: TRBV18; j_gene: TRBJ1-1; CDR3aa: CASSQGGITEAFF
len: 13; v_gene: TRBV30; j_gene: TRBJ2-1; CDR3aa: CAWAVGGYNEQFF
len: 15; v_gene: TRBV7-9; j_gene: TRBJ2-1; CDR3aa: CASSLPTSGSWEQFF
len: 11; v_gene: TRBV7-2; j_gene: TRBJ1-2; CDR3aa: CASSSARVYTF
len: 13; v_gene: TRBV7-7; j_gene: TRBJ2-5; CDR3aa: CASSGRGGETQYF
len: 15; v_gene: TRBV12-5; j_gene: TRBJ1-6; CDR3aa: CASGLRDSSNSPLHF
len: 15; v_gene: TRBV9; j_gene: TRBJ2-2; CDR3aa: CASSVDQAFTGELFF
len: 18; v_gene: TRBV5-1; j_gene: TRBJ2-7; CDR3aa: CASSFSANSGANSYEQYF
len: 16; v_gene: TRBV7-2; j_gene: TRBJ2-2; CDR3aa: CASSPRGGPLTGELFF
len: 14; v_gene: TRBV13; j_gene: TRBJ2-5; CDR3aa: CASTQGLDQETQYF
len: 14; v_gene: TRBV5-1; j_gene: TRBJ2-3; CDR3aa: CASSLPSNTDTQYF
len: 13; v_gene: TRBV5-4; j_gene: TRBJ2-1; CDR3aa: CASSLAEGNEQFF
len: 14; v_gene: TRBV5-1; j_gene: TRBJ2-2; CDR3aa: CASSVRTAGGELFF
len: 13; v_gene: TRBV28; j_gene: TRBJ2-7; CDR3aa: CASSPGQGGEQYF
len: 11; v_gene: TRBV12-3/TRBV12-4; j_gene: TRBJ2-1; CDR3aa: CASRLVNEQFF
len: 16; v_gene: TRBV18; j_gene: TRBJ1-4; CDR3aa: CASSRDRSGGTEKLFF
len: 14; v_gene: TRBV7-9; j_gene: TRBJ1-5; CDR3aa: CASSRTGANQPQHF
len: 15; v_gene: TRBV20-1; j_gene: TRBJ1-4; CDR3aa: CSAHSGTGGGEKLFF
len: 19; v_gene: TRBV18; j_gene: TRBJ1-3; CDR3aa: CASSPLKSTGLASGNTIYF
len: 17; v_gene: TRBV5-1; j_gene: TRBJ2-1; CDR3aa: CASSLEGGRGIGNEQFF
len: 11; v_gene: TRBV20-1; j_gene: TRBJ2-2; CDR3aa: CSALNTGELFF
len: 14; v_gene: TRBV20-1; j_gene: TRBJ2-7; CDR3aa: CSAQPGTISYEQYF
len: 16; v_gene: TRBV12-3/TRBV12-4; j_gene: TRBJ1-2; CDR3aa: CASSPPSGREGYGYTF
len: 15; v_gene: TRBV28; j_gene: TRBJ1-5; CDR3aa: CASTSQGYGNQPQHF
len: 20; v_gene: TRBV27; j_gene: TRBJ2-1; CDR3aa: CASSLWEPDLAGSSYNEQFF
len: 14; v_gene: TRBV5-1; j_gene: TRBJ1-6; CDR3aa: CASSTGQYNSPLHF
len: 15; v_gene: TRBV29-1; j_gene: TRBJ2-3; CDR3aa: CSAARSRTPLDTQYF
len: 14; v_gene: TRBV7-9; j_gene: TRBJ2-2; CDR3aa: CASSFNTGAGELFF
len: 13; v_gene: TRBV27; j_gene: TRBJ1-6; CDR3aa: CASSLEVGAPLHF
len: 14; v_gene: TRBV5-1; j_gene: TRBJ2-7; CDR3aa: CVSSLATRTRWQYF
len: 16; v_gene: TRBV7-2; j_gene: TRBJ2-2; CDR3aa: CASSLSLTTNTGELFF